This T cell receptor beta chain was observed in a study of OX40 agonist ivuxolimab in advanced cancers. Describing the broader study: Ivuxolimab was an agonistic, fully human IgG2 monoclonal antibody directed against OX40 (CD134), a costimulatory receptor. Intravenous ivuxolimab was administered to patients every 2 weeks at six dose levels: 0.01, 0.1, 0.3, 1.5, 3 and 10 mg/kg. Of the approximately 50 dose-escalation patients, hepatocellular carcinoma was present in around 20, melanoma in some 15, renal cell carcinoma in 9 and head and neck cancer in 9. A male proportion of 82.7% and a mean age of 60 years, ranging from about 23 to 79, were recorded for the dose-escalation cohort. Patients were allowed to have had prior anti-PD-1, anti-PD-L1 or anti-CTLA-4 therapy, and roughly two fifths of the dose-escalation patients had been treated with checkpoint inhibitors. Three dose-escalation patients achieved partial responses, one with hepatocellular carcinoma and two with cutaneous melanoma. Peripheral TCRbeta sequencing was intended to test whether TCR sequence diversity was altered and clonal T-cell expansion was caused by ivuxolimab. The paper reports the monotherapy dose-escalation portion (N of about 56 patients) of the phase I ivuxolimab trial.

Genomic DNA was extracted from sorted cells for sequencing of the TCRbeta CDR3 region. TCRbeta CDR3 regions were sequenced using the immunoSEQ Assay. In TCRdb, the immuneACCESS table is reduced to in-frame sequences with V and J assigned. These tables do not hold every clone; where another copy was compared, an unresolved V gene accounts for under half, and the others remain unexplained. The sample table records about 98,000 clones; around 94% of these occur just once. The ten top clones hold 0.26% of the sample. Patients with autoimmune disease history or receiving systemic immunosuppression were excluded from the trial. Peripheral blood for TCR sequencing was collected from all dose cohorts at baseline, on cycle 4 day 1, and on cycle 7 day 1. The samples were drawn from a first-in-human, open-label, multicenter phase I dose-escalation trial of ivuxolimab. The trial enrolled adults with locally advanced or metastatic head and neck squamous cell, hepatocellular, melanoma or renal cell carcinoma. Before TCR sequencing, CD4+ T cells and CD8+ T cells were sorted from peripheral blood as separate populations.

This clone came up a few times. Its antigen is unknown. The input lacks base qualities; no much larger clone sits a single base away. Results and caveats for the whole study, not just this receptor: Antigen specificity was not determined for the clonally expanded peripheral T cells. Partial responders in the 0.1-3.0 mg/kg groups had among the lowest normalized peripheral clonal expansion, especially among CD8+ T cells. At doses of 0.1 to 3.0 mg/kg, clonal expansion of both CD4+ and CD8+ blood T cells was observed from baseline to week 6. On average, CD8+ T cells showed more expanded clones than CD4+ T cells after ivuxolimab. Low levels of normalized T-cell clonal expansion were also seen in some nonresponding patients.

From V the trimming removes 10 bases and from J it removes 5 bases, while the gene matches leave 8 bases of the junction unaccounted for. As encoded in the germline V gene, CDR1 is MDHEN while CDR2 is SYDVKM. The CDR3, from cysteine to phenylalanine, totals 14 residues. The DNA shown is the 42-base CDR3, in frame from base 1. The receptor was derived from an adult with an advanced solid tumor such as melanoma, head and neck, liver or kidney cancer. Sequences were derived from CD4+ or CD8+ T cells sorted from blood, sampled in a trial of the OX40 agonist ivuxolimab. The V and J genes are TRBV28 and TRBJ1-5, and 10 junction bases match TRBD1. The nucleotide sequence reads TGTGCCACCACCTCCGGGACAGGGGATCAGCCCCAGCATTTT. The resulting protein is CATTSGTGDQPQHF. Where the CDR3 stops, the reference TRBV28 and TRBJ1-5 genes take over; the full variable domain is DVKVTQSSRYLVKRTGEKVFLECVQDMDHENMFWYRQDPGLGLRLIYFSYDVKMKEKGDIPEGYSVSREKKERFSLILESASTNQTSMYLCATTSGTGDQPQHFGDGTRLSIL.